Shown below are 15 T cell receptor beta chains from a single sample sequenced in a study of blood T cells in healthy people across ages. A sample-barcoded 5' primer and a J-beta primer mix were used in a second PCR of roughly 6 to 11 cycles. TCRdb fed the 5' RACE reads into MiXCR, producing one record per CDR3 protein. The repertoire holds some 1.6 million distinct CDR3 sequences, around 35% seen once, with roughly 12% in the top ten. The sample consisted of blood. The receptors derive from a woman aged 25-40 years in good health.

This clonotype was seen at least ten times. The chain links TRBV29-1 to TRBJ1-1, with a tentative D call TRBD1 (6 bases). Trimming took off 7 bases at V and 5 bases at J, with 20 bases between the two ends. Germline CDR1 SQVTM, CDR2 ANQGSEA. The CDR3 contains 14 residues. CDR3 coding DNA: TGCAGCGCCGGGGGCGCGTCCCCTGGGACTGAAGCTTTCTTT. This codes for CSAGGASPGTEAFF.

This clonotype was seen a few times. This chain connects TRBV30 to TRBJ2-7; D gene uncertain. The germline V and J ends were trimmed by 3 bases and 5 bases, with 5 bases remaining between them. The CDR3 runs 10 residues. CDR1 GTSNPN and CDR2 SVGIG come from the germline V gene (reference sequence). The DNA for the CDR3 is TGTGCCTGGAGCGCGGACGAGCAGTACTTC. Translated: CAWSADEQYF.

This chain links TRBV10-3 with TRBJ2-2; D not resolved. Germline CDR1 ENHRY, CDR2 SYGVKD. The CDR3 contains 13 residues. Trimming shortened V by 3 bases and J by 6 bases, and 8 bases separated the two germline ends. Here the CDR3 DNA reads TGTGCCATCAGTGACCCGAGGCCCGGGGAGCTGTTTTTT. This gives the protein CAISDPRPGELFF.

This clonotype was picked up a small number of times. The CDR3 sequence: CAISEKGMNTEAFF. The CDR3 region has the DNA TGTGCCATCAGTGAAAAAGGCATGAACACTGAAGCTTTCTTT. The gene calls are TRBV10-3 and TRBJ1-1; D is ambiguous. Germline CDR1 reads ENHRY; CDR2 reads SYGVKD. The V and J ends lost 3 bases and 0 bases respectively, with 8 bases between them. CDR3 length equals 14 residues.

This clonotype was seen only a few times. The chain recombines TRBV7-8 with TRBJ2-1; TRBD2 might be the D (6 bases). Trimming cost V 11 bases and J 7 bases, with 12 bases left between them. The CDR3 length is 11 residues. Per germline, CDR1 SGHVS and CDR2 FQNEAQ. The CDR3 DNA sequence: TGTGCCGTGCGGCGGGGAAATGAGCAGTTCTTC. This codes for CAVRRGNEQFF.

CDR3 in DNA: TGTGCCAGCACGCCGGGGGGGGACACTGAAGCTTTCTTT. Amino acid sequence: CASTPGGDTEAFF. The gene calls are TRBV9 and TRBJ1-1; TRBD1 might be the D (5 bases). Trimming took 6 bases from V and 3 from J, leaving 12 bases between them. Germline values: CDR1 SGDLS, CDR2 YYNGEE. The CDR3 covers 13 residues.

The chain carries TRBV4-1 and TRBJ1-5, with 8 bases lining up with TRBD1. This CDR3 has 18 residues. The V gene end was trimmed by 4 bases and the J gene end by 3 bases; junction bases not matched to a gene: 14. Germline CDR1 MGHRA, CDR2 YSYEKL. CDR3 region: CASSLGHRTGTINQPQHF. DNA for the CDR3: TGCGCCAGCAGCCTTGGTCACCGGACAGGGACCATCAATCAGCCCCAGCATTTT.

This clonotype was detected only a few times. The CDR3 loop is CASSYSRGASGGLTDTQYF. The CDR3 bases are TGTGCCAGCAGTTACTCGAGGGGGGCTAGCGGGGGTCTCACAGATACGCAGTATTTT. V is TRBV6-2 or TRBV6-3 and J is TRBJ2-3, with 10 bases that match TRBD2. Germline V gene sequence: CDR1 MNHEY, CDR2 SVGEGT. The CDR3 runs to 19 residues. Germline trimming cut 0 bases from V and 2 bases from J; bases unmatched to any gene: 11.

This clonotype has a handful of counts. The V and J genes are TRBV4-1 and TRBJ1-2; no firm D call. This CDR3 is 14 amino acids long. Germline values: CDR1 MGHRA, CDR2 YSYEKL. V lost 4 bases to trimming and J lost 4 bases, with 13 bases between them. The CDR3 DNA reads TGCGCCAGCAGCCCAACGAGCGCGCCCTATGGCTACACCTTC. Protein product: CASSPTSAPYGYTF.

This clonotype showed up just a few times. V usage is TRBV27 and J usage is TRBJ2-7; no reliable D call. The germline V and J ends were trimmed by 0 bases and 1 base, with 10 bases remaining between them. This CDR3 is built from 15 residues. Germline V CDR1 and CDR2: MNHEY, SMNVEV (reference sequence). Here the CDR3 reads CASSLSVYGSYEQYF. The CDR3 coding sequence is TGTGCCAGCAGTTTATCTGTGTATGGTTCCTACGAGCAGTACTTC.

This clonotype has only a few counts. V and J are TRBV5-1 and TRBJ2-5; 11 positions agree with TRBD2. Germline V gene data show CDR1 as SGHRS and CDR2 as YFSETQ. J lost 4 bases, V lost 1 base, and 6 bases had no gene match. This CDR3 is built from 16 residues. CDR3 bases: TGCGCCAGCAGCTTGTCGCTAGCGGGGGGTAGAGAGACCCAGTACTTC. This translates into CASSLSLAGGRETQYF.

The chain couples TRBV16 to TRBJ2-1, with no clear D. The CDR3 extends over 12 amino acids. Trimming removed 1 base from V and 7 bases from J, with 5 bases in between. CDR1 and CDR2 (germline): KGHSY, FQNENV. Here the CDR3 DNA reads TGTGCCAGCAGCCAATTGGAAAATGAGCAGTTCTTC. Its translation: CASSQLENEQFF.

The chain links TRBV30 to TRBJ1-1; D is perhaps TRBD1 (5 bases). There are 15 residues in the CDR3. The V gene lost 7 bases and the J gene lost 0 bases, with 18 bases spanning the gap. Germline CDR1 and CDR2: GTSNPN and SVGIG (reference sequence). The CDR3 region is CASHPGTIMNTEAFF. The CDR3 DNA follows: TGTGCCTCTCACCCCGGGACGATCATGAACACTGAAGCTTTCTTT.

Of note for this clonotype: The junction differs from germline at one of its ends, possibly a read error. This chain uses TRBV9 with TRBJ2-3, with 7 bases that match TRBD2. Germline CDR1 is SGDLS and CDR2 is YYNGEE. This CDR3 contains 15 residues. CDR3 loop: CTSSVATAGVDTQYF. The CDR3 DNA sequence: TGTACCAGCAGCGTAGCTACTGCGGGAGTCGATACGCAGTATTTT. Combining the CDR3 with reference TRBV9 and TRBJ2-3 gives the whole variable domain DSGVTQTPKHLITATGQRVTLRCSPRSGDLSVYWYQQSLDQGLQFLIQYYNGEERAKGNILERFSAQQFPDLHSELNLSSLELGDSALYFCTSSVATAGVDTQYFGPGTRLTVL.

Points on this clonotype: It may be a read error: a sequence one base away is much more abundant. The chain employs TRBV6-2 or TRBV6-3 and TRBJ2-7; no clear D. The CDR3 totals 12 residues. In germline, CDR1 is MNHEY, CDR2 SVGEGT. The CDR3 bases are TGTGCCAGCAGTTACGCCGGCTACAAGCAGTACTTC. Protein product: CASSYAGYKQYF.